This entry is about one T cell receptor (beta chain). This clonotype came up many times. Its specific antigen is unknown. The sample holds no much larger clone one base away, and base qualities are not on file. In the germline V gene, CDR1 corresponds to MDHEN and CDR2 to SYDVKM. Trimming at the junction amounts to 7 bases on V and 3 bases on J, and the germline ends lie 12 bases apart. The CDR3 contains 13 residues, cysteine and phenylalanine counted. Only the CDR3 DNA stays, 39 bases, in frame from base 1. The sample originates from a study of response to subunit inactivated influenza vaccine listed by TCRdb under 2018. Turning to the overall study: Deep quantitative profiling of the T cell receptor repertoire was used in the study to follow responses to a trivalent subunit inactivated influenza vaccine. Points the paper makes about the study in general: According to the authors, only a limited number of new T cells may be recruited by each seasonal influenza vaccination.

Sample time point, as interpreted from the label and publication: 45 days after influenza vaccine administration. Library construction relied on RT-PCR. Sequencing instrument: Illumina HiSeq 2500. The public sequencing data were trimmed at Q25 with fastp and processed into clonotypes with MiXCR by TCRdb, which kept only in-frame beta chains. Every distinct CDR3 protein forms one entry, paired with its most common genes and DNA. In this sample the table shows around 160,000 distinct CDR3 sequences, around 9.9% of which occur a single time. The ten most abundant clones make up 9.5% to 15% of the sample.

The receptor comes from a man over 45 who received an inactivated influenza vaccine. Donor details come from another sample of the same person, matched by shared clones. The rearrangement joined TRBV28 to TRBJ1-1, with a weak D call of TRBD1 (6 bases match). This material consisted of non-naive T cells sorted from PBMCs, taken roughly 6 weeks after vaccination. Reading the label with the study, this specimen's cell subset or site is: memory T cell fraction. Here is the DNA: TGTGCCAGCACCGGGGGGGCCGACACTGAAGCTTTCTTT. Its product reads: CASTGGADTEAFF. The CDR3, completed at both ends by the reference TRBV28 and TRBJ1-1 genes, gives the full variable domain DVKVTQSSRYLVKRTGEKVFLECVQDMDHENMFWYRQDPGLGLRLIYFSYDVKMKEKGDIPEGYSVSREKKERFSLILESASTNQTSMYLCASTGGADTEAFFGQGTRLTVV.